The next 5 T cell receptor beta chains were all read from a single sample in a study of blood T cell repertoires in COVID-19. This table comes from immunoSEQ multiplex PCR, and its TCRdb copy is limited to in-frame clones, with some not included. The top ten hold roughly 5.5% of the sample, which has approximately 250,000 clones, nearly 85% seen once. Sequenced sample: peripheral blood. These receptors were taken from a human donor in a cohort sampled during active COVID-19.

The rearrangement joins TRBV6-7 to TRBJ2-2, with TRBD2 matching over 11 bases. TRBV6-7 carries the ORF label, with uncertain function. V gave up 4 bases and J gave up 4 bases; unmatched junction bases: 11. There are 18 residues in the CDR3. The chain's CDR3 is CASSWASGGPLRTGELFF. CDR3 nucleotides: TGTGCCAGCAGTTGGGCTAGCGGGGGGCCTCTCCGCACCGGGGAGCTGTTTTTT.

J is TRBJ2-3 and V is TRBV5-1, with a possible D match to TRBD1 (7 bases). The V and J ends lost 3 bases and 0 bases respectively, with 11 bases between them. The CDR3 is made up of 15 amino acids. The germline V gene has CDR1 SGHRS and CDR2 YFSETQ. The CDR3 protein is CASSSAGQSTDTQYF. CDR3 DNA: TGCGCCAGCAGCTCCGCGGGACAGAGCACAGATACGCAGTATTTT.

The CDR3 nucleotides are TGTGCCAGCAGTACCGACAGGGGATACACAGATACGCAGTATTTT. This codes for CASSTDRGYTDTQYF. The chain employs TRBV2 and TRBJ2-3; TRBD1 aligns across 8 bases. There are 15 residues in the CDR3. Germline lookup yields CDR1 SNHLY and CDR2 FYNNEI. After removal of 5 bases from V and 2 bases from J, the junction contained 6 bases not matched to a gene.

A few counts support this clone. This chain uses TRBV29-1 with TRBJ1-2; D gene uncertain. This CDR3 spans 11 amino acids. The germline V gene has CDR1 SQVTM and CDR2 ANQGSEA. V was pared by 8 bases and J by 4 bases, with 11 bases between. In nucleotides, the CDR3 is TGCAGCATACACCGGAGCTATGGCTACACCTTC. This encodes CSIHRSYGYTF.

Only a few counts were recorded for this clone. The rearrangement joins TRBV7-2 to TRBJ2-7; the D gene is possibly TRBD2 (5 bases). V dropped 5 bases and J dropped 0 bases, with 11 bases sitting between them. Germline V gene sequence: CDR1 SGHTA, CDR2 FQGNSA. The CDR3 runs to 14 residues. CDR3 in DNA: TGTGCCAGCAGCCGGGGAGCGTCCTCCTACGAGCAGTACTTC. Its protein product is CASSRGASSYEQYF.